This record looks at one T cell receptor beta chain sequence and its context. This sample is part of a study of control samples from healthy donors and cancer patients. CDR1 and CDR2 (germline): SNHLY, FYNNEI. The CDR3 is made up of 11 amino acids. Trimming removed 6 bases from V and 4 bases from J, with 6 bases in between. Only in-frame clones appear in the TCRdb table, and some are missing; sequencing was by immunoSEQ multiplex PCR. The data hold 100,000 to 150,000 clones, with over 75% observed a single time. This rearrangement joins TRBV2 to TRBJ1-2; D gene unclear. The TCR originated in a man aged 35-49 years in good health. The source material was blood. Here the CDR3 DNA reads TGTGCCAGCAGCCAGGCCTATGGCTACACCTTC. This translates into CASSQAYGYTF.